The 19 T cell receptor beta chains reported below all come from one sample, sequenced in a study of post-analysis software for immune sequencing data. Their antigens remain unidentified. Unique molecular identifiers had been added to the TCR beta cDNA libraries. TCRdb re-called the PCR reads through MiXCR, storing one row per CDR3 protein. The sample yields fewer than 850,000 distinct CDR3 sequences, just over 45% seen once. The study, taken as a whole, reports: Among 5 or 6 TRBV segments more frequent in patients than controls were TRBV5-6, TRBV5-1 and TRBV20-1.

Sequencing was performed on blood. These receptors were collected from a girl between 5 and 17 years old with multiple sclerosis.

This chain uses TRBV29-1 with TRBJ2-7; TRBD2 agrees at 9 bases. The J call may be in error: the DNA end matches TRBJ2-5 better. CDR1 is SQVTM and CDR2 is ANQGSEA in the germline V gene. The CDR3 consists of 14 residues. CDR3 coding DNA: TGCAGCGTCGAATGGTTAGCGGGAGTTGAGACCCAGTACTTC. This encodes CSVEWLAGVETQYF.

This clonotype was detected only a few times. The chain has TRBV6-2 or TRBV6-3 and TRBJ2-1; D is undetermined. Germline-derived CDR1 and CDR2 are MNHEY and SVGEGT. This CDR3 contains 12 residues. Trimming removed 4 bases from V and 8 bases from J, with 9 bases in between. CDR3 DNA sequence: TGTGCCAGCAGTTTCGGATGGGATGAGCAGTTCTTC. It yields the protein CASSFGWDEQFF.

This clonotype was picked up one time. CDR3 loop: CSARTPMAYGYTF. DNA of the CDR3: TGCAGTGCCCGGACCCCAATGGCGTATGGCTACACCTTC. The rearrangement uses TRBV20-1 and TRBJ1-2; D ambiguous. CDR1 and CDR2 from the germline V gene are DFQATT and SNEGSKA (reference sequence). Trimming removed 6 bases at V and 5 bases at J, with 16 bases between. The CDR3 covers 13 residues.

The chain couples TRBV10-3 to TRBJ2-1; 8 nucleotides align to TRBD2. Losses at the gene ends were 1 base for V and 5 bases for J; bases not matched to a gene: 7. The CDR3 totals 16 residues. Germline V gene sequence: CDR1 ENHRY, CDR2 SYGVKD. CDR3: CAISEFHGRADNEQFF. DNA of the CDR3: TGTGCCATCAGTGAGTTCCACGGGAGGGCCGACAATGAGCAGTTCTTC.

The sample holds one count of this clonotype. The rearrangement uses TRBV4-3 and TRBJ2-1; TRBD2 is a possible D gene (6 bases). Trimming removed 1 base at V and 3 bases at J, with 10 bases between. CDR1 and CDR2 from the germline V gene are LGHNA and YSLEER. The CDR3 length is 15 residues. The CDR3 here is CASSQGSSGYNEQFF. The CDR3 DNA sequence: TGCGCCAGCAGCCAAGGCAGTAGCGGCTACAATGAGCAGTTCTTC.

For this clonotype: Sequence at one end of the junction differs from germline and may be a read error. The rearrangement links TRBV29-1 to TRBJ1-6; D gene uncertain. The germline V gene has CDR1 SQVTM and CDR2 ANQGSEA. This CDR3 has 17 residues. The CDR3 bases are TGCAGCGGACCGGGTCTTACAATCAGCTCCTATAATTCACCCCCCCACTTT. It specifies CSGPGLTISSYNSPPHF.

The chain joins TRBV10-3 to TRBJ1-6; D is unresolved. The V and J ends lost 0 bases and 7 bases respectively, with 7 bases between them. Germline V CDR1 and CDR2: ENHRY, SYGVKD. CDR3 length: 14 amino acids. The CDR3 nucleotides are TGTGCCATCAGTGAGTCGCCAACAAATTCACCCCTCCACTTT. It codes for CAISESPTNSPLHF.

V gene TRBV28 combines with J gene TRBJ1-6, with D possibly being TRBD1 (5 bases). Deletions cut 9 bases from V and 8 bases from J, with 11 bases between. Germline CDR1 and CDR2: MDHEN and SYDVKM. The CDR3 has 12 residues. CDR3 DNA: TGTGCCAGTCACGGGGGGGATTCACCCCTCCACTTT. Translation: CASHGGDSPLHF.

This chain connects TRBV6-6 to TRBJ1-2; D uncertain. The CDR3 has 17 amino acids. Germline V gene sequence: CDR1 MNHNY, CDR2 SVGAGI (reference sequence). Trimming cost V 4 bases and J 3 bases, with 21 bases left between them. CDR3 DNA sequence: TGTGCCAGCAGTTTCAAGGAAAGAATTAGAGCGGACTATGGCTACACCTTC. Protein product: CASSFKERIRADYGYTF.

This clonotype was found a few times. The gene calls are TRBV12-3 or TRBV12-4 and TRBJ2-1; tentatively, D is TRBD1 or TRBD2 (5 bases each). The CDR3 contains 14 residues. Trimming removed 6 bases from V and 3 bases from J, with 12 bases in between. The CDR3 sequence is CASSRGVSYNEQFF. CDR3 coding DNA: TGTGCCAGCAGCCGGGGCGTAAGCTACAATGAGCAGTTCTTC.

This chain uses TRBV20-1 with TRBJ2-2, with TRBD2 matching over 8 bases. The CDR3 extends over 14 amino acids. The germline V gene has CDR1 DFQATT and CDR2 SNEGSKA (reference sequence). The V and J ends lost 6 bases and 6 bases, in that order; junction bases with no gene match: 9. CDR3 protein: CSAQGTREPGELFF. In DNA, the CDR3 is TGCAGTGCACAAGGGACTAGGGAACCCGGGGAGCTGTTTTTT.

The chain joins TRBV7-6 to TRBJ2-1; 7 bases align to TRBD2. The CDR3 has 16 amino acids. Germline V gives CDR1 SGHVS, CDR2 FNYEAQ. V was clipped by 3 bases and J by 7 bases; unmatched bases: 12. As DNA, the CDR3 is TGTGCCAGCAGCTTCCGTGGCGGGGGAGATATGAATGAGCAGTTCTTC. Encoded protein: CASSFRGGGDMNEQFF.

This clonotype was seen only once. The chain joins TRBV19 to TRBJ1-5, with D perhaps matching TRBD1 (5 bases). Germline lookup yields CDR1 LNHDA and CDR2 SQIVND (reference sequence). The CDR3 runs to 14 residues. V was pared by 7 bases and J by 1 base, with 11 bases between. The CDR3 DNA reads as TGTGCCAGTAAAGGGGCTGTCAGCAATCAGCCCCAGCATTTT. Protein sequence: CASKGAVSNQPQHF.

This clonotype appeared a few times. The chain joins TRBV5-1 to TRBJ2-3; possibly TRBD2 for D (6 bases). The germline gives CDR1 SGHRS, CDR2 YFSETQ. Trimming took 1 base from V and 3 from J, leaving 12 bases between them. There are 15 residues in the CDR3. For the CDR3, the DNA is TGCGCCAGCAGCTTGCGCGGGGTGTTAACAGATACGCAGTATTTT. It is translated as CASSLRGVLTDTQYF.

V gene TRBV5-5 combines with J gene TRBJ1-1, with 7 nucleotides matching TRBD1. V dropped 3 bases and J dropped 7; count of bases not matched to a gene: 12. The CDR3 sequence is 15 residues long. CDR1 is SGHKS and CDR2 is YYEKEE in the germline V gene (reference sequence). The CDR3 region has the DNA TGTGCCAGCAGCTCTGACCTAGGACAGGCCCTTGAAGCTTTCTTT. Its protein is CASSSDLGQALEAFF.

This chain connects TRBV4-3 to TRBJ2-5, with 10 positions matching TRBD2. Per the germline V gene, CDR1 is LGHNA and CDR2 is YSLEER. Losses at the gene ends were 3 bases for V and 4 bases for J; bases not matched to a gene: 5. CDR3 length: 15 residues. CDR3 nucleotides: TGCGCCAGCAGCCAGAGGGCTAGCGGGGGAGAGACCCAGTACTTC. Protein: CASSQRASGGETQYF.

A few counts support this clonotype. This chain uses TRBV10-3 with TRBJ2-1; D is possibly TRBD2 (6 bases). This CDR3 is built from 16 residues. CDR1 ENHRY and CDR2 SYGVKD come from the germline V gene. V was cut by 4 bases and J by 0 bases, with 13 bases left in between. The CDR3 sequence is CAISGERASSYNEQFF. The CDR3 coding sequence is TGTGCCATCAGTGGTGAGCGGGCCAGCTCCTACAATGAGCAGTTCTTC.

CDR3 protein: CASGSSWTSDQETQYF. The CDR3 DNA reads TGTGCTAGTGGTTCCAGCTGGACTAGCGACCAAGAGACCCAGTACTTC. The chain is built from TRBV12-5 and TRBJ2-5; TRBD2 matches 9 bases. The CDR3 is 16 amino acids. V shed 4 bases and J 0 bases; nucleotides not matched to a gene: 6. The germline CDR1 and CDR2 sequences are LGHNT and FRNRAP. The full variable domain, rest sourced from reference TRBV12-5 and TRBJ2-5, is DARVTQTPRHKVTEMGQEVTMRCQPILGHNTVFWYRQTMMQGLELLAYFRNRAPLDDSGMPKDRFSAEMPDATLATLKIQPSEPRDSAVYFCASGSSWTSDQETQYFGPGTRLLVL.

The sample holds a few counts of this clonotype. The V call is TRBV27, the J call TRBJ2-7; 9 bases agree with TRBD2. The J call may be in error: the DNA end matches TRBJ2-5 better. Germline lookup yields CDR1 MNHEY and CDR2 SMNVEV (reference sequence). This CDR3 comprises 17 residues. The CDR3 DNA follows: TGTGCCAGCAGTCCCCTCCTTACTAGCGGGTCAAGTGGGACCCAGTACTTC. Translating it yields CASSPLLTSGSSGTQYF.